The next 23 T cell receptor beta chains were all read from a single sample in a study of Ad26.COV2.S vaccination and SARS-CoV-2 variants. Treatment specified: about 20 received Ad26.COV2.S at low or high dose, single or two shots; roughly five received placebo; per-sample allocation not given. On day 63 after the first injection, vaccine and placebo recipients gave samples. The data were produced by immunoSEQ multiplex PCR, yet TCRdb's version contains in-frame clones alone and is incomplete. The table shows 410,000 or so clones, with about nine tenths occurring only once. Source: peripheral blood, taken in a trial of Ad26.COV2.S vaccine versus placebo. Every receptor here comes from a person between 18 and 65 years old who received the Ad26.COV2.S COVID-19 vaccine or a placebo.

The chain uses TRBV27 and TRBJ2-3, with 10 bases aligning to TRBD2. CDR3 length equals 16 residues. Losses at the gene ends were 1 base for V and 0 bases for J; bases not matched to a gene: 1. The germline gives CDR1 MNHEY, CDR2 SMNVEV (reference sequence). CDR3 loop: CASSLWTSGSTDTQYF. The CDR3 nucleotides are TGTGCCAGCAGTTTATGGACTAGCGGAAGCACAGATACGCAGTATTTT.

The chain's CDR3 is CASSSTSGLYNEQFF. CDR3 sequence (DNA): TGCGCCAGCAGCTCGACTAGCGGATTATACAATGAGCAGTTCTTC. The V call is TRBV5-1, the J call TRBJ2-1; 9 bases are a match to TRBD2. CDR1 is SGHRS and CDR2 is YFSETQ in the germline V gene. The CDR3 spans 15 residues. V dropped 3 bases and J dropped 4; count of bases not matched to a gene: 5.

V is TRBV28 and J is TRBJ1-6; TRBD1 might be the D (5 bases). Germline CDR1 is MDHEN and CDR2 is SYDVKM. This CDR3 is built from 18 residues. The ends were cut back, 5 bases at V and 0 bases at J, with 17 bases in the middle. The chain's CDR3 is CASSPPGLWSSYNSPLHF. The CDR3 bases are TGTGCCAGCAGTCCTCCGGGACTGTGGAGCTCCTATAATTCACCCCTCCACTTT.

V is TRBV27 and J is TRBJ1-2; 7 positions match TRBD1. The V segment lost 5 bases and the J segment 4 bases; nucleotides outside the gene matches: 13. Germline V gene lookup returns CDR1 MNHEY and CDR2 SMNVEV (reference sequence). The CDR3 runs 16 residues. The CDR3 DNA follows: TGTGCCAGCAGTCCCTATGAGGGGGCGACAAGCTATGGCTACACCTTC. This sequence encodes CASSPYEGATSYGYTF.

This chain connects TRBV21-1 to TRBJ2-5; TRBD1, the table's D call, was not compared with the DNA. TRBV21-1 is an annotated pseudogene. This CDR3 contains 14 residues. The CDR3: CASSKRQDQETQYF. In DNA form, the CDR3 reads TGTGCCAGTAGCAAACGGCAGGATCAAGAGACCCAGTACTTC.

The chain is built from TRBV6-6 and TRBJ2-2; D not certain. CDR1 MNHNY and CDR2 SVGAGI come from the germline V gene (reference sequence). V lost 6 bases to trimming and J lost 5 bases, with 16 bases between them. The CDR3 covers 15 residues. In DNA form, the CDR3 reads TGTGCCAGCAGCCTCACTATGCTACTTACCGGGGAGCTGTTTTTT. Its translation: CASSLTMLLTGELFF.

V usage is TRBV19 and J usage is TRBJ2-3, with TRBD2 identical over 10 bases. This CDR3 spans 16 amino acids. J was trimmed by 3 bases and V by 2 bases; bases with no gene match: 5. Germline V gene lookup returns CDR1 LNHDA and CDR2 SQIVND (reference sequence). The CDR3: CASSIRTSGGTDTQYF. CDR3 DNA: TGTGCCAGTAGTATAAGGACTAGCGGAGGGACAGATACGCAGTATTTT. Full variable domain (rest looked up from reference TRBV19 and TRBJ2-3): DGGITQSPKYLFRKEGQNVTLSCEQNLNHDAMYWYRQDPGQGLRLIYYSQIVNDFQKGDIAEGYSVSREKKESFPLTVTSAQKNPTAFYLCASSIRTSGGTDTQYFGPGTRLTVL.

In nucleotides, the CDR3 is TGTGCCAGCTCTCAGACAGGGGAGTCGGGCTACACCTTC. It codes for CASSQTGESGYTF. The chain has TRBV18 and TRBJ1-2; TRBD1 aligns across 8 bases. CDR1 is KGHSH and CDR2 is LQKENI in the germline V gene. Trimming at V came to 6 bases and at J to 8 bases, leaving 8 bases not matched to a gene. The CDR3 is 13 residues long.

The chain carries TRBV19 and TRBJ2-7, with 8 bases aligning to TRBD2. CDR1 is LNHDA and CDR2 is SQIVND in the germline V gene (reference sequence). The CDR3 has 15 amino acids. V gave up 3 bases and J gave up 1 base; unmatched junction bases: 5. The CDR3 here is CASSISGRKSYEQYF. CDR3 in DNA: TGTGCCAGTAGTATCAGCGGGAGAAAATCCTACGAGCAGTACTTC.

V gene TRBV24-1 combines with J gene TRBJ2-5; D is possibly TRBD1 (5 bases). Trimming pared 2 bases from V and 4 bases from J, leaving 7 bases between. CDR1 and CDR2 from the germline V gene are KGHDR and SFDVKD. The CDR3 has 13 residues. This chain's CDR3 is CATSDSGLETQYF. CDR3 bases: TGTGCCACCAGTGATTCAGGGTTAGAGACCCAGTACTTC.

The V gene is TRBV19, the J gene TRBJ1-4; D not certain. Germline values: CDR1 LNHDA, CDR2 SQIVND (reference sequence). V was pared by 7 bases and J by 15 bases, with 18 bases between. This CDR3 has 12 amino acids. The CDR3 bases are TGTGCCAGTACCTCCGGAGGGTTTGTTTTGTTTTTT. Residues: CASTSGGFVLFF.

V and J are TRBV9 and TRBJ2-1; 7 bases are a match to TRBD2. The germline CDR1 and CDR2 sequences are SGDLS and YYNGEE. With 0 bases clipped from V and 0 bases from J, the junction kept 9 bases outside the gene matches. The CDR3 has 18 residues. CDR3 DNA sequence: TGTGCCAGCAGCGTAGGAATCTCTAGCGGAAGCTCCTACAATGAGCAGTTCTTC. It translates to CASSVGISSGSSYNEQFF.

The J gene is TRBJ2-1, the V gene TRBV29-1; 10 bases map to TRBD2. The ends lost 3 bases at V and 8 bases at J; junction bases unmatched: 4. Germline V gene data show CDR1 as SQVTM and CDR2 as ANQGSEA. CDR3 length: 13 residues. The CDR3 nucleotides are TGCAGCGTTGACGGGACTAGCGTCTATGAGCAGTTCTTC. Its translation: CSVDGTSVYEQFF.

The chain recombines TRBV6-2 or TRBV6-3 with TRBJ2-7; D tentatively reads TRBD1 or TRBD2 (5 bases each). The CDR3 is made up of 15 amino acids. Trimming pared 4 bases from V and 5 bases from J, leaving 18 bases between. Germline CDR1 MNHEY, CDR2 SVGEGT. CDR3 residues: CASSFGTLVRDEQYF. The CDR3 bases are TGTGCCAGCAGTTTCGGGACCCTAGTACGCGACGAGCAGTACTTC.

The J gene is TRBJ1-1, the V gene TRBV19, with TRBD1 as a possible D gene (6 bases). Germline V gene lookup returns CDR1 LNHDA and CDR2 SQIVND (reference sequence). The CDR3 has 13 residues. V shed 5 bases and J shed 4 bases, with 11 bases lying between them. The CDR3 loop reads CASSWGARTEAFF. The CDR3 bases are TGTGCCAGTAGTTGGGGGGCGCGCACTGAAGCTTTCTTT.

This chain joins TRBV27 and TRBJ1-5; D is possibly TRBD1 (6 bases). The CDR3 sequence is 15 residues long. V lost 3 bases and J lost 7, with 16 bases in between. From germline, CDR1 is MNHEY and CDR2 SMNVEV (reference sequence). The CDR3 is CASSFNPGAGQPQHF. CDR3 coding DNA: TGTGCCAGCAGTTTTAACCCAGGGGCCGGGCAGCCCCAGCATTTT.

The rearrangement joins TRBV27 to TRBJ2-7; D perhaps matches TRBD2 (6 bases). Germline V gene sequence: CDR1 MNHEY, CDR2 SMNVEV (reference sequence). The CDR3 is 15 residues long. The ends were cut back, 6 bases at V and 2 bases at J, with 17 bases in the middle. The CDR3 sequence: CASSRGGSGTYEQYF. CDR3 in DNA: TGTGCCAGCAGCCGTGGAGGGTCCGGAACCTACGAGCAGTACTTC.

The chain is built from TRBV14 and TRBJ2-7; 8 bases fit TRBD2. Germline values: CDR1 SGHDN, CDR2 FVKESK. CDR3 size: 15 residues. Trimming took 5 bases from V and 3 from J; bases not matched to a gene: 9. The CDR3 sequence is CASSLSSGIDYEQYF. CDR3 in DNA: TGTGCCAGCAGCTTGAGTAGCGGGATCGACTACGAGCAGTACTTC.

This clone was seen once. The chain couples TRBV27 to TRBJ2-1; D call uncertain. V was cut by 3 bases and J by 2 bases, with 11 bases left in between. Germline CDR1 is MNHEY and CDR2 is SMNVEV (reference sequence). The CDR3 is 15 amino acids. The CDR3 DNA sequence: TGTGCCAGCAGTTTGATCGGTTCCACCTACAATGAGCAGTTCTTC. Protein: CASSLIGSTYNEQFF.

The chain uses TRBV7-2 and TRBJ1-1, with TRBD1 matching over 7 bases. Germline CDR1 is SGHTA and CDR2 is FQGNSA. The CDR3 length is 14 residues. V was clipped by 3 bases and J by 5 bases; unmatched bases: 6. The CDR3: CASSFDREWTEAFF. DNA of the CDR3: TGTGCCAGCAGCTTCGACAGGGAATGGACTGAAGCTTTCTTT.

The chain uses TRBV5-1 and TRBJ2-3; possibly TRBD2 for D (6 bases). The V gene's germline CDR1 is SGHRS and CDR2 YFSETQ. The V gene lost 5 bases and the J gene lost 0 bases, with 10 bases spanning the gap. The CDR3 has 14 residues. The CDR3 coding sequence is TGCGCCAGCAGGAGCGGGTTTAGCACAGATACGCAGTATTTT. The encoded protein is CASRSGFSTDTQYF.

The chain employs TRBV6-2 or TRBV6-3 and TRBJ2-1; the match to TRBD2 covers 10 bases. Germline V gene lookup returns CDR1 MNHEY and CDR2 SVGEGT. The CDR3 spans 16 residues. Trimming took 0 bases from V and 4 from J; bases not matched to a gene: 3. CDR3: CASSYSLAGVYNEQFF. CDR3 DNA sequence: TGTGCCAGCAGTTACTCCCTAGCGGGAGTTTACAATGAGCAGTTCTTC.

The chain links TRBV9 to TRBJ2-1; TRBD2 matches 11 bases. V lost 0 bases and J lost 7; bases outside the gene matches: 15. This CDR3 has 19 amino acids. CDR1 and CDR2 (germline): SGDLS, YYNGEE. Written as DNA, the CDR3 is TGTGCCAGCAGCGTAGTGTTAGCGGGAGGGCCGGGAATTGGGAATGAGCAGTTCTTC. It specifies CASSVVLAGGPGIGNEQFF. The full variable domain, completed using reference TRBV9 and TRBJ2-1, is DSGVTQTPKHLITATGQRVTLRCSPRSGDLSVYWYQQSLDQGLQFLIQYYNGEERAKGNILERFSAQQFPDLHSELNLSSLELGDSALYFCASSVVLAGGPGIGNEQFFGPGTRLTVL.